These 2 T cell receptor beta chains came from one sample sequenced in a study of blood T cell repertoires in COVID-19. Measured with immunoSEQ multiplex PCR; TCRdb has only the in-frame clones, and not every one. The table has some 320,000 clones, about 89% seen once. Sequencing was carried out using PBMCs or T cells enriched from blood (not recorded which). All receptors derive from a man aged 55 to 70 who had recovered from COVID-19.

This clone was seen once. The chain uses TRBV5-1 and TRBJ1-4; 8 nucleotides match TRBD1. With 3 bases clipped from V and 5 bases from J, the junction kept 12 bases outside the gene matches. Germline V gives CDR1 SGHRS, CDR2 YFSETQ. CDR3 length: 17 residues. CDR3 bases: TGCGCCAGCAGCTCCGGACAGGGCCGGTTAGAGAATGAAAAACTGTTTTTT. Translation gives CASSSGQGRLENEKLFF.

The chain carries TRBV7-2 and TRBJ2-4, with unresolved D. This CDR3 region has 14 residues. Trimming took off 5 bases at V and 0 bases at J, with 8 bases between the two ends. Germline V lookup: CDR1 SGHTA, CDR2 FQGNSA. The CDR3 loop reads CASSPQIAKNIQYF. In DNA form, the CDR3 reads TGTGCCAGCAGCCCACAAATAGCCAAAAACATTCAGTACTTC.